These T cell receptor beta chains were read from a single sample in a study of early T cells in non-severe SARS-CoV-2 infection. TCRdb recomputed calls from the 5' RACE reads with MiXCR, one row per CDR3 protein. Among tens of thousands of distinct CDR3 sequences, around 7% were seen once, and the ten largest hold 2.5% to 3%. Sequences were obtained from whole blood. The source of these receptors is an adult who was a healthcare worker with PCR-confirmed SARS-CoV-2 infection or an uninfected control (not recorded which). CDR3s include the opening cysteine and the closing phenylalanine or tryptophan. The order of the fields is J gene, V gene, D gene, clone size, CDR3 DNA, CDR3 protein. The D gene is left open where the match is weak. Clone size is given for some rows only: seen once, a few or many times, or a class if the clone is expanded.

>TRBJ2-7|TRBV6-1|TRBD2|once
TGTGCCAGCACGGGACTAGCGGGAGTTTACGAGCAGTACTTC
CASTGLAGVYEQYF
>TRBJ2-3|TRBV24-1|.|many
TGTGCCACCAGTGGTGAGGGAGTTACGCAGTATTTT
CATSGEGVTQYF
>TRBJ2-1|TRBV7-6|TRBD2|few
TGTGCCAGCAGCGACAGGACACTTAATGGTCTAGCGGGAGAAGCAACCTACAATGAGCAGTTCTTC
CASSDRTLNGLAGEATYNEQFF
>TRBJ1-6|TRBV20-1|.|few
TGCAGCCCCCGCAGGGATAGTTCACCCCTCCACTTT
CSPRRDSSPLHF
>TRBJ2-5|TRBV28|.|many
TGTGCCAGCAGGCACAGGGCGGTGGGAGAGACCCAGTACTTC
CASRHRAVGETQYF
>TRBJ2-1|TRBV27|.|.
TGTGCCAGCAAGGTGGCAGGGCGAAGCGATTACAATGAGCAGTTCTTC
CASKVAGRSDYNEQFF
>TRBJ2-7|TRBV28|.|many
TGTGCCAGCAGTTTAAGCTCAGGGCACGAGCAGTACTTC
CASSLSSGHEQYF
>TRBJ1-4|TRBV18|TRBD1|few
TGTGCCAGCTCACCATCCCTGGGACAGGGGTCTGAAAAACTGTTTTTT
CASSPSLGQGSEKLFF
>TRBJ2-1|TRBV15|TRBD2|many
TGTGCCACCAGCAGATGGATGGGCGGGAGAAATGAGCAGTTCTTC
CATSRWMGGRNEQFF
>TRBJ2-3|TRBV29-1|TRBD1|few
TGCAGCGGGGACAGGGGGTGGACAGATACGCAGTATTTT
CSGDRGWTDTQYF
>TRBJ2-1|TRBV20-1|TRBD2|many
TGCAGTGCTGTAGACCTACTAGCGGGAGCGGACAATGAGCAGTTCTTC
CSAVDLLAGADNEQFF
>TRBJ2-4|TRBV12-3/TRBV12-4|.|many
TGTGCCACCGGAGTTCTAGCCAAAAACATTCAGTACTTC
CATGVLAKNIQYF
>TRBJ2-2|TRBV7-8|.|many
TGTGCCAGCAGCACAGATACCACCGGGGAGCTGTTTTTT
CASSTDTTGELFF
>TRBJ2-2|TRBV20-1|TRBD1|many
TGCAGTGCTAGGCAGGGGGCACAGAGCACCGGGGAGCTGTTTTTT
CSARQGAQSTGELFF